This T cell receptor (beta chain) was recovered during a study of blood T cell repertoires in COVID-19 (TCRdb year 2020). Background for the entire study: The collaborator samples originated in the United States, Italy and Spain and spanned the acute and convalescent phases of COVID-19. The material from the prospective study consisted of cDNA or gDNA derived from T cells, B-cell-depleted T cells, or PBMCs. Deeply sampled blood TCRbeta repertoires from subjects exposed to, actively infected with, or recovered from COVID-19 were included in the dataset. The repertoires were released in a freely available public database intended as a resource for research on the immune response to SARS-CoV-2. Samples came from the ongoing ImmuneRACE study (first 160 participants) plus 1,254 subjects from 6 global collaborators. The sample metadata nearly always contained a de-identified subject ID, COVID-19 status, age in years and sex. Where available, HLA class I and class II types were taken from metadata supplied by the sample provider and were not determined by assay-based typing. Study-wide conclusions, independent of this receptor: How much clinical and demographic metadata was included differed by source and by participant, and the metadata was provided uncurated.

The CDR3 holds 14 amino acids from the cysteine to the phenylalanine. Left in the record is the CDR3 DNA by itself, 42 bases read in frame from the first base. V has 2 bases trimmed and J has 6 bases trimmed; junction bases matching no gene number 6. Sequences MNHNS (CDR1) and SASEGT (CDR2) are obtained from the germline V gene. The immunoSEQ Assay, a bias-controlled multiplex PCR, was used to amplify TCRbeta CDR3 regions from genomic DNA. The authors' pipeline ran thus. The number of nucleated cells in each sample was estimated from the amplification of reference gene primers within the assay. Sequence reads were collapsed and filtered to measure the absolute abundance of every unique TCRbeta CDR3 rearrangement. For each sample, productive Simpson clonality was calculated as the square root of Simpson's diversity index over productive rearrangements. TCRdb's version of the immuneACCESS table is confined to in-frame rearrangements and falls short of the full clone set. An unresolved V gene accounts for under half of the shortfall where checked; the remainder is of unknown origin. Clone size and the V and J calls come from that table; the DNA yielded D and trimming. This sample lists roughly 65,000 clones; roughly 80% were detected once. More than 40% of the sample rests with the top ten.

Details on this clone: Its cognate antigen has yet to be identified. Base quality data are lacking; no much larger clone is found one base away.

The collaborating institutions used their own protocols to collect whole blood in K2EDTA tubes. For TCRbeta analysis, collaborators shipped samples as frozen whole blood, isolated PBMCs, or DNA extracted from either of those sample types. The receptor's source is a human donor in a cohort sampled during active COVID-19. Sequenced sample: peripheral blood. The chain links TRBV6-1 with TRBJ2-7, with 8 bases aligning to TRBD2. The nucleotides read TGTGCCAGCAGTGAACGGGGGGGGATTCGCGAGCAGTACTTC. Translated, it reads CASSERGGIREQYF.